Listed below are T cell receptor beta chains from one sample, sequenced in a study of T cells after yellow fever vaccination. TCRdb re-analysed the 5' RACE reads in MiXCR, keeping a single row per CDR3 protein. The sample shows some 670,000 distinct CDR3 sequences, about 12% of them seen only once. This specimen consisted of PBMCs, obtained on the day of the yellow fever booster vaccination. Receptors originate from a man aged 30-40 years who received the YFV17D yellow fever vaccine. The CDR3 runs from the conserved cysteine through the conserved F or W. Each record gives: V gene, J gene, clone size, D gene, CDR3 protein, CDR3 DNA. A D gene is named only where the DNA matches it firmly. Clone size is stated in some rows and not others, as once, few, many or a class when expanded.

TRBV20-1	TRBJ2-1	many	TRBD2	CSAFISGSNEQFF	TGCAGTGCCTTTATCAGCGGGAGTAATGAGCAGTTCTTC
TRBV19	TRBJ1-1	many	NA	CATGSGTTAFF	TGTGCCACGGGATCAGGGACTACAGCTTTCTTT
TRBV5-1	TRBJ2-7	many	TRBD1	CASSSGTGAYEQYF	TGTGCCAGCAGTTCCGGGACAGGGGCCTACGAGCAGTACTTC
TRBV20-1	TRBJ2-7	NA	TRBD2	CCASPELAGVRNEQYF	TGCTGTGCTAGTCCCGAACTAGCGGGAGTTAGGAACGAGCAGTACTTC
TRBV7-6	TRBJ2-1	few	TRBD2	CASSQRLAGPGSSYNEQFF	TGTGCCAGCAGCCAACGACTAGCGGGGCCCGGGAGCTCCTACAATGAGCAGTTCTTC
TRBV7-9	TRBJ2-7	few	NA	CASSLGQGRLYEQYF	TGTGCCAGCAGCTTAGGCCAGGGACGACTTTACGAGCAGTACTTC
TRBV20-1	TRBJ1-3	few	NA	CSARDVRWRNTIYF	TGCAGTGCTAGAGATGTCCGGTGGAGAAACACCATATATTTT
TRBV12-5	TRBJ2-5	few	NA	CASGTSEETQYF	TGTGCTAGTGGTACATCAGAAGAGACCCAGTACTTC
TRBV15	TRBJ2-6	few	NA	CATSTTGSGANVLTF	TGTGCCACCAGCACCACAGGGTCCGGGGCCAACGTCCTGACTTTC
TRBV29-1	TRBJ2-1	few	TRBD1	CSVVLSDRRSGNEQFF	TGCAGCGTTGTTCTCTCGGACAGGCGTTCGGGGAATGAGCAGTTCTTC
TRBV9	TRBJ2-1	NA	TRBD2	CASSTGNAVLAVFYDEQFF	TGTGCCAGCAGCACAGGGAACGCTGTACTAGCGGTATTCTATGATGAGCAGTTCTTC
TRBV3-1	TRBJ1-5	NA	NA	CASNQGDQPQHF	TGTGCCAGCAACCAAGGGGATCAGCCCCAGCATTTT
TRBV2	TRBJ2-7	NA	NA	CASSSIASYEQYF	TGTGCCAGCAGCTCTATAGCTTCCTACGAGCAGTACTTC